This TCR beta chain was recovered during a study of human T cells and chemical hapten exposure listed by TCRdb under 2021. About the investigation overall: Libraries were pooled for sequencing, and variation in per-sample TCR yields was attributed mainly to small differences in library volumes within the pool. In alopecia patients, the study followed how the peripheral blood TCR repertoire changed in vivo over primary and secondary sensitization to diphenylcyclopropenone (DPC), a hapten. Each blood RNA sample was used to sequence both TCR alpha and TCR beta chains. Study-level results and caveats: After repeated subsampling, changes were observed in the strength of the expansion versus patch-test correlation and in the threshold at which the correlation became significant. DPC sensitization did not change how many TCRs were above 1 in 1000 frequency, and no evidence was found of alterations in global repertoire structure.

The sample's time point label is to be understood as: healthy volunteer bleed at 6 weeks. Unfractionated whole blood was collected in Tempus Blood RNA tubes, and total RNA was extracted from that blood. As TCR sequencing controls, roughly five healthy volunteers were used, with blood taken at day 0, 2 weeks and 6 weeks. The library was made by RACE. Sequencing took place on a NextSeq 500. During library preparation, unique molecular identifiers were attached to individual cDNA molecules so that TCRs could be counted in a quantitative, reproducible way. The original methods were these. A median of about 87,000 TCRs per sample was observed, with a range of 23,224 to 690,600. The Decombinator software suite was used to annotate the V, J and CDR3 of the TCR reads. For the PS versus PT1 abundance plots, all samples were subsampled to the same number of TCRs (28,000). Expanded TCRs were defined as absent before sensitization and observed at least eight times at the 2-week time point. The public reads were reprocessed in TCRdb via fastp at Q25 and MiXCR, keeping in-frame beta chains. Each entry is one CDR3 protein sequence, shown with its most common DNA and genes. TCRdb, not the authors, supplied the V and J calls. This sample lists some 81,000 distinct CDR3 sequences; around 9.4% were detected once. The ten largest make up about 1.7% of the sample.

This clonotype was detected ten times or more. Its antigen is currently not known. One base away there is no much larger clone; base qualities are not given. Measured from the cysteine to the phenylalanine, the CDR3 is 16 residues long. Only the CDR3 DNA stays, 48 bases, in frame from base 1. V is cut back by 5 bases and J by 1 base, with 9 bases in the junction unmatched. CDR1 SSHAT and CDR2 FNYEAQ are derived from the germline V gene (reference sequence). Sequences were obtained from whole blood. Recombination linked TRBV7-7 to TRBJ2-7; TRBD1 aligns with 9 central bases. This TCR derives from a female donor in good health. Some clones in this sample may be carry-over from other donors' samples. The CDR3 is CASSLGTGHVSYEQYF. The DNA reads TGTGCCAGCAGCCTAGGGACAGGGCATGTTTCCTACGAGCAGTACTTC.